This TCR beta chain was found in a study of cytomegalovirus exposure and HLA in healthy donors. Study-level results: As was reported, the classifier diagnosed cytomegalovirus status with high specificity and sensitivity. Generally TCR sequences proved uncommon, though certain public TCRs appeared in numerous donors.

Some clones are missing from TCRdb's copy, which holds only in-frame ones; the method was immunoSEQ multiplex PCR. The sample has 150,000 to 200,000 clones, 86% seen once. Germline values: CDR1 SGHDN, CDR2 FVKESK. The CDR3 extends over 15 amino acids. Trimming pared 1 base from V and 2 bases from J, leaving 11 bases between. As concerns this clone: Its cognate antigen is unknown.

This chain connects TRBV14 to TRBJ1-2; weak D call: TRBD1 (5 bases). This clonotype was obtained from a woman aged 18-29 years in good health and CMV-seronegative. The sequencing sample was made of PBMCs. The CDR3 sequence is CASSQGGLRNYGYTF. The CDR3 nucleotides read TGTGCCAGCAGCCAAGGGGGACTACGAAACTATGGCTACACCTTC. The whole variable domain, filled in from reference TRBV14 and TRBJ1-2, reads EAGVTQFPSHSVIEKGQTVTLRCDPISGHDNLYWYRRVMGKEIKFLLHFVKESKQDESGMPNNRFLAERTGGTYSTLKVQPAELEDSGVYFCASSQGGLRNYGYTFGSGTRLTVV.